This TCR beta chain was observed in a study of blood T cell repertoires in COVID-19. Study-level information: Samples came from the United States, Italy and Spain, spanning acute and convalescent COVID-19. The analysed material was cDNA or gDNA that came from T cells, B-cell-depleted T cells, or PBMCs.

In the authors' methods: Estimation of nucleated cell counts relied on the amplification of reference gene primers. Profiled with immunoSEQ multiplex PCR; TCRdb holds only in-frame clones, not every one. D and trimming come from the DNA, and the V and J calls and clone size come from that table. The sample has 70,000 to 100,000 clones, approximately 78% seen once. Sequences were obtained from peripheral blood. This TCR derives from a woman older than 75 with acute or convalescent COVID-19.

The CDR3: CASSESSGVPGELFF. Written as DNA, the CDR3 is TGTGCCAGCAGTGAAAGTAGCGGGGTCCCCGGGGAGCTGTTTTTT. V is TRBV6-1 and J is TRBJ2-2, with 8 bases that match TRBD2. V gave up 2 bases and J gave up 6 bases; unmatched junction bases: 5. Per germline, CDR1 MNHNS and CDR2 SASEGT. CDR3 size: 15 residues.